The 22 T cell receptor beta chains below all came from one sample that was sequenced in a study of patients and donors after allogeneic stem cell transplantation. TCRdb used MiXCR to reprocess the RT-PCR reads, holding one entry per CDR3 protein. The sample comprises about 96,000 distinct CDR3 sequences, around 48% of which are singletons, and 60% to 65% rests with the top ten. What was sequenced was blood, either unsorted or a sorted T cell fraction (not recorded which). The receptors stem from a human donor who was either an allogeneic HSCT recipient or a stem cell or donor lymphocyte infusion donor (not recorded which). It is not recorded whose cells these are; they may come from a transplant donor.

The V and J genes are TRBV28 and TRBJ2-5; D uncertain. The V gene's germline CDR1 is MDHEN and CDR2 SYDVKM. The CDR3 covers 13 residues. V was shortened by 4 bases and J by 0 bases, with 6 bases between the two germline ends. The CDR3 loop is CASSSAYQETQYF. CDR3 DNA: TGTGCCAGCAGTTCAGCGTACCAAGAGACCCAGTACTTC.

The CDR3: CATSKLSGYTF. CDR3 DNA sequence: TGTGCCACCAGCAAGCTGTCTGGCTACACCTTC. The V gene is TRBV15, the J gene TRBJ1-2; D remains ambiguous. From germline, CDR1 is LNHNV and CDR2 YYDKDF (reference sequence). The CDR3 has 11 residues. Trimming took off 4 bases at V and 7 bases at J, with 7 bases between the two ends.

This clonotype appeared a few times. The chain employs TRBV4-3 and TRBJ1-3, with D tentatively TRBD1 (5 bases). V was trimmed by 0 bases and J by 4 bases, leaving 13 bases between them. The CDR3 totals 16 residues. CDR1 and CDR2 from the germline V gene are LGHNA and YSLEER. CDR3 sequence reads: CASSQETQDTGNTIYF. The CDR3 bases are TGCGCCAGCAGCCAAGAAACTCAGGACACAGGAAACACCATATATTTT.

The V gene is TRBV14, the J gene TRBJ1-1; TRBD1 matches 7 bases. Germline CDR1 reads SGHDN; CDR2 reads FVKESK. The CDR3 loop spans 14 amino acids. Unmatched junction bases numbered 7, after V lost 4 bases and J lost 5 bases. The CDR3 spells CASSRYRGGTEAFF. The CDR3 bases are TGTGCCAGCAGCCGATACAGGGGTGGAACTGAAGCTTTCTTT.

This clonotype turned up a few times. This sequence joins TRBV20-1 and TRBJ2-3, with 9 bases fitting TRBD1. Germline V CDR1 and CDR2: DFQATT, SNEGSKA (reference sequence). Unmatched junction bases numbered 4, after V lost 0 bases and J lost 0 bases. This CDR3 has 16 amino acids. DNA of the CDR3: TGCAGTGCTAGAGATCCGGGGACAGGGAGCACAGATACGCAGTATTTT. It codes for CSARDPGTGSTDTQYF.

The rearrangement uses TRBV28 and TRBJ1-5; 7 positions agree with TRBD1. Germline-derived CDR1 and CDR2 are MDHEN and SYDVKM. J lost 5 bases, V lost 10 bases, and 5 bases had no gene match. The CDR3 sequence is 12 residues long. The CDR3 loop is CAITGEDQPQHF. As DNA, the CDR3 is TGTGCCATTACAGGGGAAGATCAGCCCCAGCATTTT.

J is TRBJ2-1 and V is TRBV29-1; 7 bases agree with TRBD1. The V gene end was trimmed by 3 bases and the J gene end by 4 bases; junction bases not matched to a gene: 12. The CDR3 has 16 amino acids. The germline CDR1 and CDR2 sequences are SQVTM and ANQGSEA. CDR3 sequence: CSVEGQPQPQYNEQFF. In DNA, the CDR3 is TGCAGCGTTGAGGGACAGCCCCAACCTCAGTACAATGAGCAGTTCTTC.

This clonotype appeared a few times. This sequence joins TRBV5-1 and TRBJ1-6; tentative D call: TRBD1 (6 bases). V lost 0 bases to trimming and J lost 0 bases, with 7 bases between them. From germline, CDR1 is SGHRS and CDR2 YFSETQ. The CDR3 contains 16 residues. CDR3 nucleotide sequence: TGCGCCAGCAGCTTGGAGGGGGACTCCTATAATTCACCCCTCCACTTT. Protein: CASSLEGDSYNSPLHF.

The rearrangement uses TRBV12-3 or TRBV12-4 and TRBJ1-6; no firm D call. Trimming took 5 bases from V and 9 from J, leaving 17 bases between them. This CDR3 is 15 amino acids long. CDR3: CASSPRSLSGSPLHF. The CDR3 DNA sequence: TGTGCCAGCAGTCCGAGGTCGCTCTCGGGTTCACCCCTCCACTTT.

The chain uses TRBV7-9 and TRBJ2-1; a weak D match, TRBD2 (5 bases). The V and J ends lost 3 bases and 8 bases respectively, with 11 bases between them. Per the germline V gene, CDR1 is SEHNR and CDR2 is FQNEAQ (reference sequence). The CDR3 has 13 amino acids. CDR3 bases: TGTGCCAGCAGCTTCTACGAGAGGGATGAGCAGTTCTTC. Protein product: CASSFYERDEQFF.

The V and J genes are TRBV7-9 and TRBJ1-1, with D hard to call. Germline CDR1 is SEHNR and CDR2 is FQNEAQ (reference sequence). CDR3 length equals 10 residues. Deletions cut 8 bases from V and 7 bases from J, with 8 bases between. The CDR3 protein is CASFPFEAFF. The CDR3 nucleotides are TGTGCCAGCTTCCCTTTTGAAGCTTTCTTT.

The chain joins TRBV7-8 to TRBJ1-6; D perhaps matches TRBD1 (6 bases). Germline CDR1 reads SGHVS; CDR2 reads FQNEAQ. The V end was cut by 5 bases, the J end by 14 bases, with 16 bases between. The CDR3 covers 13 residues. The CDR3 is CASSGHRALALHF. The CDR3, as DNA: TGTGCCAGCAGCGGGCACAGGGCTCTGGCCCTCCACTTT. Using reference TRBV7-8 and TRBJ1-6 for the parts outside the CDR3, the full variable domain is GAGVSQSPRYKVAKRGQDVALRCDPISGHVSLFWYQQALGQGPEFLTYFQNEAQLDKSGLPSDRFFAERPEGSVSTLKIQRTQQEDSAVYLCASSGHRALALHFGNGTRLTVT.

CDR3 in amino acids: CASSYPPRWSHRGFGYTF. The DNA for the CDR3 is TGTGCCAGCAGTTACCCCCCAAGATGGTCCCACAGGGGATTTGGCTACACCTTC. The chain carries TRBV6-2 or TRBV6-3 and TRBJ1-2; 7 bases match TRBD1. Germline V gives CDR1 MNHEY, CDR2 SVGEGT. V was pared by 2 bases and J by 7 bases, with 19 bases of the junction left unmatched. The CDR3 contains 18 residues.

The chain carries TRBV12-2 and TRBJ1-4; the table's TRBD1 call for D was not verified on the DNA. TRBV12-2 is labeled a pseudogene. The CDR3 runs to 16 residues. This chain's CDR3 is CASRSTQDRTNEKLFF. The CDR3 DNA is TGTGCAAGTCGCTCAACCCAGGACAGAACTAATGAAAAACTGTTTTTT.

V is TRBV7-6 and J is TRBJ1-6, with D perhaps matching TRBD1 (5 bases). Trimming removed 3 bases from V and 13 bases from J, with 19 bases in between. The CDR3 spans 15 residues. Germline CDR1 is SGHVS and CDR2 is FNYEAQ. The CDR3 loop reads CASSLGQGPLAPLHF. The CDR3 DNA reads as TGTGCCAGCAGCTTGGGCCAGGGACCTCTCGCTCCCCTCCACTTT.

The rearrangement links TRBV4-1 to TRBJ1-5; D is unclear. Germline CDR1 is MGHRA and CDR2 is YSYEKL. V was clipped by 2 bases and J by 11 bases, with 10 bases between them. The CDR3 contains 12 residues. The CDR3 loop is CASSQPQQTQHF. In nucleotides, the CDR3 is TGCGCCAGCAGCCAACCCCAGCAGACCCAGCATTTT.

CDR3 loop: CATSEDHEQFF. Here the CDR3 DNA reads TGTGCCACCAGTGAAGACCATGAGCAGTTCTTC. V usage is TRBV24-1 and J usage is TRBJ2-1; D not resolved. CDR1 is KGHDR, CDR2 SFDVKD, per germline. Deletions cut 4 bases from V and 8 bases from J, with 5 bases between. The CDR3 runs to 11 residues.

This sequence joins TRBV4-2 and TRBJ2-1; TRBD2 might be the D (6 bases). This CDR3 region has 16 residues. Trimming removed 0 bases at V and 6 bases at J, with 15 bases between. The germline V gene encodes CDR1 LGHNA and CDR2 YNFKEQ. The CDR3 region is CASSQEVGTPGNEQFF. The CDR3 nucleotides are TGTGCCAGCAGCCAAGAAGTCGGGACTCCTGGCAATGAGCAGTTCTTC.

This clonotype was observed a few times. V gene TRBV7-8 combines with J gene TRBJ1-1, with D maybe TRBD1 (5 bases). The V and J ends lost 1 base and 0 bases respectively, with 9 bases between them. This CDR3 is 15 amino acids long. CDR1 is SGHVS, CDR2 FQNEAQ, per germline. The CDR3 loop is CASSLGGPLNTEAFF. CDR3 DNA sequence: TGTGCCAGCAGCTTAGGGGGACCGCTGAACACTGAAGCTTTCTTT.

This clonotype was counted between two and nine times. V gene TRBV29-1 combines with J gene TRBJ2-7; 9 bases are a match to TRBD1. The length of the CDR3 is 13 residues. V was pared by 5 bases and J by 0 bases, with 2 bases of the junction left unmatched. Germline CDR1 SQVTM, CDR2 ANQGSEA. CDR3 coding DNA: TGCAGCGTTCCGGGACAGGGCTCCTACGAGCAGTACTTC. Amino acids: CSVPGQGSYEQYF.

V gene TRBV29-1 combines with J gene TRBJ1-1, with TRBD1 as a possible D gene (5 bases). The V and J ends lost 4 bases and 3 bases respectively, with 24 bases between them. Per germline, CDR1 SQVTM and CDR2 ANQGSEA. The CDR3 covers 17 residues. The chain's CDR3 is CSVGRAGMVMRDTEAFF. The CDR3 nucleotides read TGCAGCGTTGGAAGGGCAGGGATGGTAATGCGGGACACTGAAGCTTTCTTT.

The gene calls are TRBV4-1 and TRBJ1-1; D remains unclear. Germline V CDR1 and CDR2: MGHRA, YSYEKL. The CDR3 covers 14 residues. V shed 1 base and J shed 0 bases, with 6 bases lying between them. The CDR3 reads CASSQVGMNTEAFF. For the CDR3, the DNA is TGCGCCAGCAGCCAAGTGGGGATGAACACTGAAGCTTTCTTT.